This is a list of T cell receptor beta chains from one sample in a study of blood T cell repertoires in COVID-19. Assay: immunoSEQ multiplex PCR; the TCRdb copy retains only in-frame clones and omits some. The repertoire includes under 200,000 clones, approximately 91% of them detected once, and 2% to 3% sits in the top ten. Specimen: peripheral blood. The receptors come from a man aged 18 to 35 with acute or convalescent COVID-19. Each CDR3 is given with its conserved first and last residue. A D gene is named only where the DNA matches it firmly. Some rows have no size entry. The others give once, few or many, or a class for an expanded clone.

v_call	j_call	clone_size	d_call	cdr3_nt	cdr3_aa
TRBV19	TRBJ2-5	once	NA	TGTGCCAGCTCCGCTAGCGTTCGGGGCCGCGCGTACTTC	CASSASVRGRAYF
TRBV6-6	TRBJ2-7	NA	NA	TGTGCCAGCAGTTACTCGGAGGTTAACTACGAGCAGTACTTC	CASSYSEVNYEQYF
TRBV9	TRBJ1-6	NA	TRBD1	TGTGCCAGCAGCGTACGGACAGGGGTGGATTCACCCCTCCACTTT	CASSVRTGVDSPLHF
TRBV14	TRBJ1-2	NA	NA	TGTGCCAGCAGCCAAGGTTGGGCAGGGGAAGGCTACACCTTC	CASSQGWAGEGYTF
TRBV7-2	TRBJ1-1	NA	NA	TGTGCCAGCAGCTTAGATTCCGCGGTTGAAGCTTTCTTT	CASSLDSAVEAFF
TRBV21-1	TRBJ2-7	NA	NA	TGTGCCAGCAGCAAATGCAAGACTAAACAGTACTTC	CASSKCKTKQYF
TRBV10-3	TRBJ1-6	once	TRBD1	TGTGCCATCAGTGACAACACAGGGGGAAGTTCACCCCTCCACTTT	CAISDNTGGSSPLHF
TRBV23-1	TRBJ2-1	NA	NA	TGCGCCAGCAGTCAGCGAGTTCGGAGGTCCTACAATGAGCAGTTCTTC	CASSQRVRRSYNEQFF
TRBV3-1/TRBV3-2	TRBJ2-5	NA	NA	TGTGCCAGCAGCCGCAATGCGGGCGGAGAAGAGACCCAGTACTTC	CASSRNAGGEETQYF
TRBV10-1	TRBJ1-6	NA	NA	TGCGCCAGCAGTGCCGGGAAGCCTAGCTCCTATAATTCACCCCTCCACTTT	CASSAGKPSSYNSPLHF
TRBV7-2	TRBJ2-4	NA	NA	TGTGCCAGCAGCTTATCAGGGTCGGTGGGACTTAACATTCAGTACTTC	CASSLSGSVGLNIQYF
TRBV29-1	TRBJ2-1	NA	TRBD1	TGCAGCGTTGGAGAGACAGGGGGCTATGAGCAGTTCTTC	CSVGETGGYEQFF
TRBV3-1/TRBV3-2	TRBJ1-2	NA	NA	TGTGCCAGCAGCCAAGCCGTAATCTATGGCTACACCTTC	CASSQAVIYGYTF
TRBV6-5	TRBJ2-1	once	TRBD1	TGTGCCAGCAGGAAGGTACAGGGGGTGTACAATGAGCAGTTCTTC	CASRKVQGVYNEQFF
TRBV27	TRBJ2-2	NA	NA	TGTGCCAGCAGTAGACAGACCACCGGGGAGCTGTTTTTT	CASSRQTTGELFF